Presented here are 5 T cell receptor beta chains from one specimen sequenced in a study of identical twins. Via MiXCR, TCRdb re-called the 5' RACE reads, giving one row per CDR3 protein. The top ten clones hold 6% to 8.5% of a sample with a few hundred thousand distinct CDR3 sequences, roughly 9.7% of them seen once. This sample was shared with a second study, whose subject was yellow fever vaccine responses in identical twins.

Material: CD8+ T cells sorted from blood. Receptor source: a woman in her late teens or twenties in good health.

This clonotype was seen at least ten times. The chain is built from TRBV6-5 and TRBJ2-2, with a weak D call TRBD2 (6 bases). V was trimmed by 5 bases and J by 0 bases, leaving 10 bases between them. CDR1 and CDR2 (germline): MNHEY, SVGAGI. The CDR3 is 15 amino acids. CDR3 DNA sequence: TGTGCCAGCAGTAACCCGGGGGCGAACACCGGGGAGCTGTTTTTT. Translated: CASSNPGANTGELFF.

This clonotype was seen ten or more times. Here the CDR3 reads CSAPGLAGEQYF. In DNA, the CDR3 is TGCAGTGCTCCCGGGCTAGCGGGTGAGCAGTACTTC. The chain uses TRBV20-1 and TRBJ2-7, with 8 bases lining up with TRBD2. Looked up from germline, CDR1 is DFQATT and CDR2 is SNEGSKA (reference sequence). V lost 5 bases to trimming and J lost 7 bases; unmatched junction nucleotides: 7. CDR3 size: 12 residues.

This clonotype showed up many times. The rearrangement uses TRBV29-1 and TRBJ2-2; no definite D call. V was clipped by 3 bases and J by 5 bases, with 1 base between them. The germline gives CDR1 SQVTM, CDR2 ANQGSEA. The CDR3 consists of 10 residues. The CDR3 bases are TGCAGCGTTGATACCGGGGAGCTGTTTTTT. Amino acid sequence: CSVDTGELFF.

Worth noting for this clonotype: This may arise from a read error, as a much more abundant clone is one base away. This sequence joins TRBV7-2 and TRBJ2-1; D gene uncertain. Per germline, CDR1 SGHTA and CDR2 FQGNSA. The CDR3 sequence is 13 residues long. Trimming pared 4 bases from V and 5 bases from J, leaving 9 bases between. Written as DNA, the CDR3 is TGTGCCAGCAGCTCGGACGGAAACAATGAGCAGTTCTTC. Its translation is CASSSDGNNEQFF.

This clonotype was observed a handful of times. The CDR3 protein is CASRSRLAGGPLNEQFF. In DNA form, the CDR3 reads TGTGCCAGCAGATCCCGACTAGCGGGGGGACCACTCAATGAGCAGTTCTTC. The gene calls are TRBV6-2 or TRBV6-3 and TRBJ2-1; 13 bases are a match to TRBD2. V shed 6 bases, J shed 6 bases, and the junction held 11 bases outside the gene matches. The CDR3 has 17 residues. CDR1 MNHEY and CDR2 SVGEGT come from the germline V gene.